Below, one TCR beta chain is given with its context. Its antigen has not been determined. No per-base quality is available; no much larger clone lies one base away. The data stem from a study of blood T cell repertoires in COVID-19 (dated by TCRdb to between 2020 and 2021). About the full investigation: Samples from collaborators originated in the United States, Italy and Spain and spanned both the acute and convalescent phases of COVID-19. Samples came from the ongoing ImmuneRACE study (first 160 participants) plus 1,254 subjects from 6 global collaborators. The dataset comprised deeply sampled blood TCRbeta repertoires from subjects exposed to, actively infected with, or recovered from COVID-19. Sample metadata almost always included a de-identified subject ID, COVID-19 status, age in years and sex. The prospective study material was composed of cDNA or gDNA derived from T cells, B-cell-depleted T cells, or PBMCs. The repertoires were released in a freely available public database intended as a resource for research on the immune response to SARS-CoV-2. Where available, HLA class I and class II types were obtained from metadata supplied by the sample provider rather than from assay-based typing.

The collaborating institutions used their own protocols to collect whole blood in K2EDTA tubes. For TCRbeta analysis, collaborators shipped samples as frozen whole blood, isolated PBMCs, or DNA extracted from either of those sample types. TCRbeta CDR3 regions were amplified from genomic DNA using the immunoSEQ Assay, a bias-controlled multiplex PCR. The source study handled its data this way. The number of nucleated cells in each sample was estimated by amplification of reference gene primers within the assay. To quantify the absolute abundance of each unique TCRbeta CDR3 rearrangement, sequence reads were collapsed and filtered. For each sample, productive Simpson clonality was calculated as the square root of Simpson's diversity index over productive rearrangements. Entries here come from immuneACCESS through TCRdb and include only in-frame sequences with V and J called. Some clones fail to appear in such tables; in the studies checked, an unresolved V gene covers under half of the shortfall, and the cause of the remainder is unknown. V, J and clone size derive from that table, while D and trimming were established from the DNA sequence. The sample table holds just over 150,000 clones, of which 80% were seen once. Under 0.75% of the sample is in the top ten clones.

Results the study describes overall, beyond this receptor: How much clinical and demographic metadata was included differed by source and by participant, and the metadata was provided uncurated.

The CDR3 measures 15 amino acids from cysteine to phenylalanine. Just CDR3 DNA is preserved here, 45 bases in frame from base 1. At the junction V is shortened by 2 bases and J by 4 bases, with 14 bases in between. The germline V gene provides CDR1 SGHTA and CDR2 FQGNSA. This sequence originates from a man aged 60 to 69 with acute or convalescent COVID-19. The sample consisted of peripheral blood. In this chain, TRBV7-2 is recombined with TRBJ1-1; 6 matching bases give a weak D call of TRBD1. The nucleotides are TGTGCCAGCAGCTTACAAACAGGGTTCGGCACTGAAGCTTTCTTT. This codes for CASSLQTGFGTEAFF.